A single T cell receptor (beta chain) is shown here with its context. What it binds is not known. Primers: 60 Vbeta forward and 13 Jbeta reverse. The method was immunoSEQ multiplex PCR; TCRdb's version includes in-frame clones alone and lacks a portion of them. The sample has some 79,000 clones; 60% to 85% are singletons. The ends were cut back, 0 bases at V and 3 bases at J, with 6 bases in the middle. The length of the CDR3 is 13 residues. Germline V gene data show CDR1 as KGHSH and CDR2 as LQKENI. This sample was included in a study of cytomegalovirus exposure and HLA in healthy donors. General study results and limits: At a 0.05 false discovery rate, a later analysis found 15,000 to 20,000 TCR beta sequences to be associated with HLA alleles. Further analysis, carried out later, found HLA-associated TCR beta chains more clonally expanded than equally common other chains. Analyzed later, most CMV-associated TCR beta chains appeared HLA-restricted. According to a later analysis, donors in an Asian-associated ancestry cluster reportedly had fewer N-insertions than the approximately 670-donor mean.

The TCR originated in a male donor in good health and CMV-seropositive. The chain carries TRBV18 and TRBJ2-7; tentatively, D is TRBD2 (6 bases). The sequenced material came from PBMCs. CDR3 nucleotides: TGTGCCAGCTCACCACCCGGGGGCTACGAGCAGTACTTC. It yields the protein CASSPPGGYEQYF. Variable domain in full (rest from reference TRBV18 and TRBJ2-7): NAGVMQNPRHLVRRRGQEARLRCSPMKGHSHVYWYRQLPEEGLKFMVYLQKENIIDESGMPKERFSAEFPKEGPSILRIQQVVRGDSAAYFCASSPPGGYEQYFGPGTRLTVT.